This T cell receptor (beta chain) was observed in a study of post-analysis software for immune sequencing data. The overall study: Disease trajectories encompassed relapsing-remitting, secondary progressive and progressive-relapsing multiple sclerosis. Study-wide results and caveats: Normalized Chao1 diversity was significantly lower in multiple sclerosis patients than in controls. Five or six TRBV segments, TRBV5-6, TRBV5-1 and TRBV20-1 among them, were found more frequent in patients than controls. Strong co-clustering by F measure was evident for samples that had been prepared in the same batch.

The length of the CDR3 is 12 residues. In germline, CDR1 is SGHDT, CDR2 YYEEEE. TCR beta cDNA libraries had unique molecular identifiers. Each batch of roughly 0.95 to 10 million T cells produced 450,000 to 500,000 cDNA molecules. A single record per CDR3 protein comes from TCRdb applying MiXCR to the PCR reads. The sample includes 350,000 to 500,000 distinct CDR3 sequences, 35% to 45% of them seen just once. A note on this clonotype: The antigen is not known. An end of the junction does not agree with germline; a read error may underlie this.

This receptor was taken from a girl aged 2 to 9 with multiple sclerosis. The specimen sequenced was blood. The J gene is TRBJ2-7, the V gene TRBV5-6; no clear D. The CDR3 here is CASSLSDYELYF. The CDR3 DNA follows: TGTGCCAGCAGCTTGTCCGATTACGAGCTGTACTTC.